This record concerns one TCR beta chain sequence. These data are taken from a study of CD8+CD57+ T cells in acquired aplastic anemia. With 1 base clipped from V and 4 bases from J, the junction kept 3 bases outside the gene matches. The germline V gene has CDR1 MGHRA and CDR2 YSYEKL. This CDR3 contains 15 residues. The patients chosen for sequencing had shown expansion of CD8+CD57+ cells (detected by flow cytometry). Genomic DNA provided the template from which TCR beta VDJ and CDR3 profiles were obtained. TCRdb reprocessed the reads with MiXCR, giving one entry per CDR3 protein. The sample has around 430,000 distinct CDR3 sequences; around 30% are singletons.

The sequenced sample was sorted CD4+, CD8+, or CD8+CD57+ T cells (not recorded which) from PBMCs. The V gene is TRBV4-1, the J gene TRBJ2-2; 7 nucleotides match TRBD2. The TCR comes from a human donor with aplastic anemia. Here the CDR3 DNA reads TGCGCCAGCAGCCAAGGTGGGGGGGGCACCGGGGAGCTGTTTTTT. Translated: CASSQGGGGTGELFF.